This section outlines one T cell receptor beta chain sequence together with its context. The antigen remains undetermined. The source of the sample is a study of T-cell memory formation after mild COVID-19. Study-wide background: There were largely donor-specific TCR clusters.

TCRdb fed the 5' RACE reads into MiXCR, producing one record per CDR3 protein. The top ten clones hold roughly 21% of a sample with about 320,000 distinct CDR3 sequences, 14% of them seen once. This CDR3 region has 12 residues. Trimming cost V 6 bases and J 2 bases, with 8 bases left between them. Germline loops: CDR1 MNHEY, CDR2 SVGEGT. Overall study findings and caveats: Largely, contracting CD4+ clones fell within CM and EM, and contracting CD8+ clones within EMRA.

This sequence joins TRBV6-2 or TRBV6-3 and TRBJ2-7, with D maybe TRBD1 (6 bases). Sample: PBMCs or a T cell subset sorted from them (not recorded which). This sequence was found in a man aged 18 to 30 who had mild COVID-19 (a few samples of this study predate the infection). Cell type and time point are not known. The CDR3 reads CASSRTAYEQYV. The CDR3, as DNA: TGTGCCAGCAGCCGGACAGCCTACGAGCAGTACGTC.